Detailed here is one TCR beta chain. These data come from a study of blood T cell repertoires in COVID-19. About the study: Specimens from acute and convalescent COVID-19 originated in the United States, Italy and Spain. PBMCs, B-cell-depleted T cells, or T cells were the source of the cDNA or gDNA that made up the material.

This CDR3 comprises 16 residues. The germline gives CDR1 MDHEN, CDR2 SYDVKM. The junction had 8 bases not matched to a gene; V was cut back by 6 bases and J by 4 bases. In the original processing: It was from reference gene primer amplification that nucleated cell counts were estimated. The protocol was immunoSEQ multiplex PCR, while the TCRdb copy is restricted to in-frame clones and leaves out a portion. V and J calls and clone size are those listed in that table; D and trimming were worked out from the DNA. This sample carries over 250,000 clones, about 88% of them seen once, and the ten largest clones take approximately 12%.

The source is a woman aged 55-75 years with acute or convalescent COVID-19. The chain recombines TRBV28 with TRBJ2-3; TRBD2 matches at 12 bases. Material for sequencing was peripheral blood. As DNA, the CDR3 is TGTGCCAGCAGCCTCCCGACTAGCGGGGGCGCAGATACGCAGTATTTT. Translation: CASSLPTSGGADTQYF.